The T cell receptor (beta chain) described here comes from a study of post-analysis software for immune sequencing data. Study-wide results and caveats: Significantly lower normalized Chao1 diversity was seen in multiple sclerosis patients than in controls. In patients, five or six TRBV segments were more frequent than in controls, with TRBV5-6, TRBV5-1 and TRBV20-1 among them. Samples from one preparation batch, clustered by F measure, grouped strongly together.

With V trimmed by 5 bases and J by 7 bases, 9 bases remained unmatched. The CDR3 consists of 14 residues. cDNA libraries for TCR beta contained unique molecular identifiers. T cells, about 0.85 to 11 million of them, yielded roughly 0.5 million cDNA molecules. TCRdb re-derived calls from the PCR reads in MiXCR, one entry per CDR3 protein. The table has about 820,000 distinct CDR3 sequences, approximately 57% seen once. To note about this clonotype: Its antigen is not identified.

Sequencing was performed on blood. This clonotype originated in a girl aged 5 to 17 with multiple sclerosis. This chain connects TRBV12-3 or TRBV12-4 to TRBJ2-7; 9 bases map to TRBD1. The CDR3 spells CASSQGQGTNEQYF. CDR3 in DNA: TGTGCCAGCAGTCAGGGACAGGGAACTAATGAGCAGTACTTC.